This T cell receptor (beta chain) originates from a study of T-cell memory formation after mild COVID-19. This CDR3 has 14 amino acids. V lost 3 bases and J lost 9, with 17 bases in between. Germline CDR1 and CDR2: SEHNR and FQNEAQ (reference sequence). Each CDR3 protein is one row after TCRdb ran MiXCR on the 5' RACE reads. In the table there are 200,000 or so distinct CDR3 sequences, around 16% of which are singletons. The V and J genes are TRBV7-9 and TRBJ2-5; D possibly corresponds to TRBD1 (6 bases). This receptor was taken from an adult woman who had mild COVID-19 (a few samples of this study predate the infection). Cell type and time point are not known. Sequencing was performed on PBMCs or a T cell subset sorted from them (not recorded which). The CDR3 nucleotides read TGTGCCAGCAGCTTTTCAGGGGACCACCTGGCCCAGTACTTC. The encoded protein is CASSFSGDHLAQYF.